This section outlines one TCR beta chain sequence together with its context. Germline V gene sequence: CDR1 KGHSH, CDR2 LQKENI. Trimming removed 3 bases from V and 1 base from J, with 14 bases in between. The CDR3 spans 16 residues. Amplification of TCR beta CDR3 regions used RNA as the template. When the TCR CDR3 underwent first-round RT-PCR, the HTBI primer set was used. TCRdb re-analysed the multiplex PCR reads in MiXCR, keeping a single row per CDR3 protein. The sample yields 540,000 or so distinct CDR3 sequences, approximately 14% seen once. This sample was included in a study of T cells in Graves' hyperthyroidism and ophthalmopathy.

This chain connects TRBV18 to TRBJ2-3; possibly TRBD1 for D (7 bases). The clonotype comes from a woman in her thirties with Graves' hyperthyroidism. Sequencing was performed on blood. The CDR3 reads CASSPWAGTGTDTQYF. The CDR3 DNA sequence: TGTGCCAGCTCACCGTGGGCGGGGACAGGCACAGATACGCAGTATTTT.